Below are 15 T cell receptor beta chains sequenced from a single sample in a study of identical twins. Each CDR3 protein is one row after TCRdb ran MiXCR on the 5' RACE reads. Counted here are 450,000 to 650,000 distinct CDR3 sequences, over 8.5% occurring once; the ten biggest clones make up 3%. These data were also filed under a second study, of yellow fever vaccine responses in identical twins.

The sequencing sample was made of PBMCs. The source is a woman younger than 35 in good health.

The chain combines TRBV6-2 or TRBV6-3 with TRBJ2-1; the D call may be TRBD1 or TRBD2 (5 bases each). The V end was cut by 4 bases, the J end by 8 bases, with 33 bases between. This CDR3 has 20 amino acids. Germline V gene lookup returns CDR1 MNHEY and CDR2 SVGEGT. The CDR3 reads CASSWAWGNRGQPRSYEQFF. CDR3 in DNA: TGTGCCAGCAGTTGGGCCTGGGGGAACCGCGGACAACCCCGTAGCTATGAGCAGTTCTTC.

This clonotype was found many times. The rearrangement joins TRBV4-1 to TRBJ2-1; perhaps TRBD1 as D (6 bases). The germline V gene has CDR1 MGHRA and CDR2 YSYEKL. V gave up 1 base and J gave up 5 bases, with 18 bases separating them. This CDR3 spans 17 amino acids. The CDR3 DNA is TGCGCCAGCAGCCAAGTTAGTAGGACAGCCCATGACAATGAGCAGTTCTTC. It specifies CASSQVSRTAHDNEQFF.

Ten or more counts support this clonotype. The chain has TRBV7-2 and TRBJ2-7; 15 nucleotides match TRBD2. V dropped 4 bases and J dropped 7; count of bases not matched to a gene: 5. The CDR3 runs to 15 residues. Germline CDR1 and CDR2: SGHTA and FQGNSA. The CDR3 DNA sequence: TGTGCCAGCAGCTCCGGACTAGCGGGAGGGCAAGAGCAGTACTTC. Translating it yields CASSSGLAGGQEQYF.

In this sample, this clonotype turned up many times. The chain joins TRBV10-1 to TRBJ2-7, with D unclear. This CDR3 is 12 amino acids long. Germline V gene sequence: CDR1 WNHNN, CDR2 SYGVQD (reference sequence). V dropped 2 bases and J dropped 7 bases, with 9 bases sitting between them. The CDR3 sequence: CASSERVSEQYF. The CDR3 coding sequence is TGCGCCAGCAGTGAGAGAGTGAGTGAGCAGTACTTC.

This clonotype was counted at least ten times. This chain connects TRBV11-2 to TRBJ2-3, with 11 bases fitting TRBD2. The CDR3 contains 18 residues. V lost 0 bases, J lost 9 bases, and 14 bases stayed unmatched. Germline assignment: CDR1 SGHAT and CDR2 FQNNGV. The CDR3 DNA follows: TGTGCCAGCAGCTTAGATCTAGCGGGGGGATTCTCGGGAGGGACGCAGTATTTT. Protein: CASSLDLAGGFSGGTQYF.

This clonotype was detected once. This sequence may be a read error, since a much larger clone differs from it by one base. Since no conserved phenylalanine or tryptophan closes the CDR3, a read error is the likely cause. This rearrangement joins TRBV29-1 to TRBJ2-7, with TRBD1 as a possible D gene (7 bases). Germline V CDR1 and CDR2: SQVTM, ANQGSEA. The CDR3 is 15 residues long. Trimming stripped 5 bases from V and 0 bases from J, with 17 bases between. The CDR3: CSVQFRGTASYEQYI. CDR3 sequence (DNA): TGCAGCGTTCAATTTCGGGGGACAGCCTCCTACGAGCAGTACATC.

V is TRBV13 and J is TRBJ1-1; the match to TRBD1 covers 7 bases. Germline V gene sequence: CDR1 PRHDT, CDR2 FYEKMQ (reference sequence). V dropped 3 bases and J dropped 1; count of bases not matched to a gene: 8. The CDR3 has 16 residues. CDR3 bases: TGTGCCAGCAGCTTGAGGGACAGTCTTACGAACACTGAAGCTTTCTTT. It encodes CASSLRDSLTNTEAFF.

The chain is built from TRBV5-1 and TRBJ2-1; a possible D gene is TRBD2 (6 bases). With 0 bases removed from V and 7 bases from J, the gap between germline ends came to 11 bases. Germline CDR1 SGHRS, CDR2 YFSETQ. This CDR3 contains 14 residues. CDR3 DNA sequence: TGCGCCAGCAGCTTGGAGGTTAGCGGAAATGAGCAGTTCTTC. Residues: CASSLEVSGNEQFF.

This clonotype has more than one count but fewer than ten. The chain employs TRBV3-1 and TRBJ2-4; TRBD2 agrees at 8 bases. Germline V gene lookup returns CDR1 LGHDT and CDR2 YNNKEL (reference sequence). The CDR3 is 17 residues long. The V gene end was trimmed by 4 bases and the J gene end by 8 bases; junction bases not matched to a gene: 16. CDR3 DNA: TGTGCCAGCAGCCGACCAACTGAACCGGGACTAGTGGACATTCAGTACTTC. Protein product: CASSRPTEPGLVDIQYF.

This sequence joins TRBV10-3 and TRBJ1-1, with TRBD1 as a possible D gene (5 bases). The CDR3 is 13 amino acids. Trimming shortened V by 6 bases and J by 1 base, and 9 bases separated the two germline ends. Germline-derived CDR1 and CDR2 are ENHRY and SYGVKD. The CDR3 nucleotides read TGTGCCATCAGAGTTGACAGGAACACTGAAGCTTTCTTT. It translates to CAIRVDRNTEAFF.

The CDR3 spells CASSQGTSGRGSEQYF. As DNA, the CDR3 is TGCGCCAGCAGCCAGGGGACTAGCGGGAGAGGAAGCGAGCAGTACTTC. The V call is TRBV4-3, the J call TRBJ2-7; 14 bases map to TRBD2. With 3 bases clipped from V and 6 bases from J, the junction kept 7 bases outside the gene matches. CDR3 length: 16 amino acids. The germline V gene has CDR1 LGHNA and CDR2 YSLEER.

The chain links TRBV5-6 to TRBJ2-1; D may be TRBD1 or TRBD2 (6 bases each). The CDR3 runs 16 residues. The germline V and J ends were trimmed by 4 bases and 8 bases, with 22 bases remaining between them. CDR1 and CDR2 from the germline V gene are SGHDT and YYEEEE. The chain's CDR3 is CASSLRGMGAGDEQFF. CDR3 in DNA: TGTGCCAGCAGCCTACGCGGGATGGGGGCCGGGGATGAGCAGTTCTTC.

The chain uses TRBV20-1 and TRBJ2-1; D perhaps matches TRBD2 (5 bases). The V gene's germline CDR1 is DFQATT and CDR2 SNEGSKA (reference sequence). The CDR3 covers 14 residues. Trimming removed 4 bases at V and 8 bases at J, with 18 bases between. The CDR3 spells CSAIDIGLRDEQFF. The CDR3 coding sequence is TGCAGTGCTATAGACATCGGCCTGAGGGATGAGCAGTTCTTC.

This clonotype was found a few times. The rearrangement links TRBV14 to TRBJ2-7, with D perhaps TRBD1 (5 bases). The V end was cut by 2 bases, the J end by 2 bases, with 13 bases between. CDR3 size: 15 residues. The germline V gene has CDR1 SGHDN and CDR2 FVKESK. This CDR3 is CASSQPGSSPYEQYF. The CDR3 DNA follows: TGTGCCAGCAGCCAACCAGGGTCTTCACCCTACGAGCAGTACTTC.

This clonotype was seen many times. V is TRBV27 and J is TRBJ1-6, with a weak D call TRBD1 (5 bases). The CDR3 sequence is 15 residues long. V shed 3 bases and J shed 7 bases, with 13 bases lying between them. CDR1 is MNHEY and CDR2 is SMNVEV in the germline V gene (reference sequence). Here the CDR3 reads CASSLIGGGNSPLHF. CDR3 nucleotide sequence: TGTGCCAGCAGTTTGATCGGGGGTGGCAATTCACCCCTCCACTTT.